One and the same sample provided the 3 T cell receptor beta chains below, sequenced in a study of T cell responses to AZD1222 COVID-19 vaccine. Measured with immunoSEQ multiplex PCR; TCRdb has only the in-frame clones, and not every one. The data show about 110,000 clones, approximately 89% seen once. Sequenced material: peripheral blood, taken on day 0 of MenACWY control vaccination. The receptors stem from an adult in good health.

The CDR3 loop is CASSVGLAGGQETQYF. In DNA, the CDR3 is TGTGCCAGCAGCGTAGGCTTAGCGGGGGGGCAGGAGACCCAGTACTTC. The chain has TRBV9 and TRBJ2-5; 11 bases agree with TRBD2. The V gene end was trimmed by 0 bases and the J gene end by 5 bases; junction bases not matched to a gene: 6. Germline V gene lookup returns CDR1 SGDLS and CDR2 YYNGEE. There are 16 residues in the CDR3. Using reference TRBV9 and TRBJ2-5 for the parts outside the CDR3, the full variable domain is DSGVTQTPKHLITATGQRVTLRCSPRSGDLSVYWYQQSLDQGLQFLIQYYNGEERAKGNILERFSAQQFPDLHSELNLSSLELGDSALYFCASSVGLAGGQETQYFGPGTRLLVL.

The V gene is TRBV12-3 or TRBV12-4, the J gene TRBJ2-3, with unresolved D. V lost 5 bases and J lost 2, with 5 bases in between. The CDR3 spans 12 residues. For the CDR3, the DNA is TGTGCCAGCAGTCCGTACACAGATACGCAGTATTTT. Its protein product is CASSPYTDTQYF.

The chain links TRBV7-2 to TRBJ2-1; 14 positions agree with TRBD2. The CDR3 length is 16 residues. Germline V CDR1 and CDR2: SGHTA, FQGNSA. V lost 6 bases, J lost 5 bases, and 6 bases stayed unmatched. The DNA of the CDR3 is TGTGCCAGCAGACAGACTAGCGGGGGGGGTAACAATGAGCAGTTCTTC. Its protein product is CASRQTSGGGNNEQFF.